This T cell receptor beta chain was identified during a study of shared clonotypes between healthy human individuals. The assay was immunoSEQ multiplex PCR, and TCRdb's table has in-frame clones only and misses some. The repertoire holds 2,500,000 or so clones, with 93% as singletons. V lost 5 bases and J lost 6, with 13 bases in between. Germline V CDR1 and CDR2: SEHNR, FQNEAQ (reference sequence). The CDR3 runs 13 residues. The clonotype originates from a man between 18 and 29 years old in good health. Some clones in this sample may be carry-over from other donors' samples. Source material: naive CD4+ T cells from PBMCs. As to subset: CD45RA+ positively selected. The chain joins TRBV7-9 to TRBJ1-1; unclear D gene. For the CDR3, the DNA is TGTGCCAGCAGCACGGTCCGGGTACCTGAAGCTTTCTTT. It translates to CASSTVRVPEAFF.